This T cell receptor (beta chain) was obtained from a study of shared clonotypes between healthy human individuals. The CDR3 sequence is 13 residues long. V gave up 5 bases and J gave up 5 bases; unmatched junction bases: 1. Germline-derived CDR1 and CDR2 are SGHRS and YFSETQ. Sequenced by immunoSEQ multiplex PCR; TCRdb stores in-frame clones only, minus some. Of over a million clones in the sample, roughly 74% were seen once. With regard to this clone: The antigen is undetermined.

Points from the study as a whole: Some clonotypes were shared by all four sorted-subset donors, while others were not shared. The non-shared ones had lower generation probabilities than the shared ones.

The sequence was obtained from a man between 18 and 29 years old in good health. Some clones in this sample may be carry-over from other donors' samples. Sequencing used memory CD4+ T cells from PBMCs. Indicated subset: CD45RA-negative fraction. The J gene is TRBJ2-3, the V gene TRBV5-1, with 11 positions matching TRBD1. The DNA for the CDR3 is TGCGCCAGCAGGGACAGGGGGCGAGATACGCAGTATTTT. It is translated as CASRDRGRDTQYF.